One and the same sample provided the 26 T cell receptor beta chains below, sequenced in a study of blood T cells in healthy people across ages. For the second PCR, which ran for about 6 to 12 cycles, a sample-barcoded 5' primer and a J-beta primer mix were used. MiXCR was run by TCRdb on the 5' RACE reads, yielding one entry per CDR3 protein. The profile shows approximately 730,000 distinct CDR3 sequences, roughly 43% of them singletons. Sequenced sample: blood. The source is a woman aged 55 to 70 in good health.

Concerning this clonotype: Being one base from a much bigger clone, this may be a read error. The CDR3 reads CATSRDGGTQYF. DNA for the CDR3: TGTGCCACCAGCAGAGATGGAGGGACCCAGTACTTC. V usage is TRBV15 and J usage is TRBJ2-5; D might be TRBD2 (5 bases). The CDR3 contains 12 residues. V lost 0 bases and J 7 bases, leaving 6 bases between the germline ends. Germline V lookup: CDR1 LNHNV, CDR2 YYDKDF (reference sequence).

DNA of the CDR3: TGTGCCAGCAGCTTAGAGCAACAGAACAATGAGCAGTTCTTC. Its translation is CASSLEQQNNEQFF. This chain connects TRBV11-2 to TRBJ2-1; D remains unclear. CDR1 is SGHAT, CDR2 FQNNGV, per germline. V lost 0 bases and J 5 bases, leaving 8 bases between the germline ends. This CDR3 is built from 14 residues.

To note about this clonotype: At one of its ends the junction is not consistent with the germline gene, which may arise from a read error. The chain uses TRBV7-2 and TRBJ2-7, with D unclear. The DNA end lines up better with TRBJ2-4; the J call may be wrong. Germline V gene sequence: CDR1 SGHTA, CDR2 FQGNSA. This CDR3 comprises 12 residues. CDR3 sequence (DNA): TGTGCCAACAGCTCGCCCGAAAACATTCAGTACTTC. It yields the protein CANSSPENIQYF.

This clonotype was recorded many times. The J gene is TRBJ2-7, the V gene TRBV12-3 or TRBV12-4; possibly TRBD1 for D (6 bases). Trimming removed 3 bases from V and 0 bases from J, with 12 bases in between. The CDR3 has 15 amino acids. This CDR3 reads CASSFLGAPSYEQYF. CDR3 DNA: TGTGCCAGCAGTTTTCTGGGGGCCCCCTCCTACGAGCAGTACTTC.

This clonotype showed up just a few times. V and J are TRBV3-1 and TRBJ2-5; D perhaps matches TRBD2 (5 bases). The germline V and J ends were trimmed by 3 bases and 5 bases, with 13 bases remaining between them. The CDR3 has 14 residues. CDR1 and CDR2 from the germline V gene are LGHDT and YNNKEL (reference sequence). The CDR3 sequence: CASSQPRGRETQYF. CDR3 DNA: TGTGCCAGCAGCCAGCCGCGCGGGCGGGAGACCCAGTACTTC.

This clonotype was seen a few times. The genes are TRBV20-1 and TRBJ2-1; 8 bases are a match to TRBD2. The CDR3 spans 12 residues. Germline lookup yields CDR1 DFQATT and CDR2 SNEGSKA (reference sequence). The ends lost 4 bases at V and 8 bases at J; junction bases unmatched: 4. CDR3 sequence (DNA): TGCAGTGCTACCGGGAGGGCCCATGAGCAGTTCTTC. This translates into CSATGRAHEQFF.

This clonotype appeared a few times. The genes are TRBV18 and TRBJ2-7; 7 nucleotides match TRBD1. Germline V gene sequence: CDR1 KGHSH, CDR2 LQKENI. The V and J ends lost 4 bases and 0 bases, in that order; junction bases with no gene match: 6. The CDR3 consists of 15 residues. The CDR3 spells CASSLGRGTSYEQYF. As DNA, the CDR3 is TGTGCCAGCTCACTTGGCAGGGGGACCTCCTACGAGCAGTACTTC.

The rearrangement joins TRBV10-3 to TRBJ2-7; D unclear. Trimming pared 0 bases from V and 2 bases from J, leaving 8 bases between. Germline V lookup: CDR1 ENHRY, CDR2 SYGVKD. The CDR3 contains 14 residues. The CDR3 DNA follows: TGTGCCATCAGTGAGTCTCCCAAGACCTACGAGCAGTACTTC. Translated: CAISESPKTYEQYF.

As to this clonotype: This may be a read error, as it is one base from a much larger clone. This chain links TRBV12-3 or TRBV12-4 with TRBJ2-1; TRBD1 matches at 7 bases. The CDR3 runs to 14 residues. V shed 4 bases, J shed 10 bases, and the junction held 10 bases outside the gene matches. The CDR3 nucleotides read TGTGCCAGCAGTTCGGGGACAGATGGATACGAGCAGTTCTTC. This gives the protein CASSSGTDGYEQFF.

This clonotype came up many times. V usage is TRBV12-3 or TRBV12-4 and J usage is TRBJ2-3, with a tentative D call TRBD1 (6 bases). This CDR3 is 15 amino acids long. V gave up 2 bases and J gave up 3 bases, with 12 bases separating them. CDR3 amino acids: CASSLWGLETDTQYF. The DNA for the CDR3 is TGTGCCAGCAGTTTATGGGGGCTAGAGACAGATACGCAGTATTTT.

As regards this clonotype: This may be a read error, as it is one base from a much larger clone. V gene TRBV6-6 combines with J gene TRBJ2-7; D is perhaps TRBD1 (6 bases). The V gene's germline CDR1 is MNHNY and CDR2 SVGAGI (reference sequence). CDR3 length equals 16 residues. CDR3 sequence (DNA): TGTGCCAGCAGTTCATCAGGGGCGAAGAGCTCCTACGGGCAGTACTTC. It yields the protein CASSSSGAKSSYGQYF.

This clonotype has just a few counts. The chain uses TRBV20-1 and TRBJ2-5, with D possibly being TRBD2 (5 bases). Germline V gene lookup returns CDR1 DFQATT and CDR2 SNEGSKA (reference sequence). This CDR3 has 12 amino acids. Trimming took 6 bases from V and 0 from J, leaving 8 bases between them. The CDR3 loop reads CSAEGDQETQYF. The CDR3 DNA is TGCAGTGCCGAGGGAGACCAAGAGACCCAGTACTTC.

The table lists this clonotype with a few counts. The chain employs TRBV6-5 and TRBJ2-1, with a tentative D call TRBD2 (5 bases). Germline values: CDR1 MNHEY, CDR2 SVGAGI. The CDR3 has 13 residues. V was clipped by 6 bases and J by 8 bases, with 14 bases between them. Written as DNA, the CDR3 is TGTGCCAGCAGGTACGGTGCGGGCGATGAGCAGTTCTTC. This codes for CASRYGAGDEQFF.

This clonotype was picked up one time. The chain recombines TRBV4-2 with TRBJ2-6, with D unresolved. V shed 0 bases and J shed 0 bases, with 6 bases lying between them. Germline CDR1 is LGHNA and CDR2 is YNFKEQ. The CDR3 has 16 amino acids. CDR3 loop: CASSQDRYSGANVLTF. DNA of the CDR3: TGTGCCAGCAGCCAAGACCGTTACTCTGGGGCCAACGTCCTGACTTTC.

The CDR3 nucleotides are TGTGCCAGCAAATCCGAGGTAGAGACCCAGTACTTC. Translation: CASKSEVETQYF. The V gene is TRBV6-5, the J gene TRBJ2-5; D call uncertain. With 7 bases removed from V and 4 bases from J, the gap between germline ends came to 10 bases. Germline CDR1 reads MNHEY; CDR2 reads SVGAGI. This CDR3 is 12 amino acids long.

V usage is TRBV7-9 and J usage is TRBJ2-3; 9 bases fit TRBD2. Germline loops: CDR1 SEHNR, CDR2 FQNEAQ (reference sequence). The CDR3 length is 16 residues. V was pared by 4 bases and J by 5 bases, with 10 bases of the junction left unmatched. The CDR3: CASSSPLRGGIDTQYF. CDR3 DNA sequence: TGTGCCAGCAGCTCCCCCCTGCGGGGGGGGATAGATACGCAGTATTTT.

Concerning this clonotype: The junction shows a germline mismatch at one end, possibly a read error. The V gene is TRBV6-1, the J gene TRBJ1-1; 9 bases line up with TRBD1. Germline V CDR1 and CDR2: MNHNS, SASEGT. The CDR3 runs 16 residues. Here the CDR3 reads CASSDSQQGARGRAFF. The CDR3 DNA follows: TGCGCCAGCAGTGATTCCCAACAGGGGGCGCGAGGTCGGGCTTTCTTT.

This clonotype was seen ten or more times. The chain combines TRBV29-1 with TRBJ2-3; 13 nucleotides agree with TRBD2. The germline V gene has CDR1 SQVTM and CDR2 ANQGSEA. Unmatched junction bases numbered 4, after V lost 4 bases and J lost 6 bases. The CDR3 spans 14 residues. The CDR3 bases are TGCAGCGTTGCCGCGGGACTAGCGGGGGATACGCAGTATTTT. It is translated as CSVAAGLAGDTQYF.

This clonotype was seen only a few times. The chain combines TRBV29-1 with TRBJ2-5; 7 nucleotides match TRBD1. The end of the DNA fits TRBJ2-1 better, so the J call may be wrong. The CDR3 loop spans 16 amino acids. In germline, CDR1 is SQVTM, CDR2 ANQGSEA. The CDR3 loop is CSVEVYLGGQQETQFF. CDR3 nucleotides: TGCAGCGTTGAAGTTTACCTTGGGGGACAGCAAGAGACCCAGTTCTTC.

This clonotype was counted a few times. The genes are TRBV10-3 and TRBJ2-5; either TRBD1 or TRBD2 may supply D (6 bases each). This CDR3 has 13 residues. Germline loops: CDR1 ENHRY, CDR2 SYGVKD. Trimming pared 10 bases from V and 1 base from J, leaving 13 bases between. The CDR3 region is CATGGGTQETQYF. Here the CDR3 DNA reads TGTGCCACCGGAGGGGGGACCCAAGAGACCCAGTACTTC.

This chain links TRBV4-1 with TRBJ2-7; perhaps TRBD2 as D (7 bases). Deletions cut 2 bases from V and 3 bases from J, with 11 bases between. Germline V gene sequence: CDR1 MGHRA, CDR2 YSYEKL. The CDR3 contains 14 residues. In DNA form, the CDR3 reads TGCGCCAGCAGCCAAATGAGGGGGGGCTACGAGCAGTACTTC. This encodes CASSQMRGGYEQYF.

This chain connects TRBV7-6 to TRBJ2-7, with TRBD2 matching over 11 bases. V trimming: 1 base; J trimming: 4 bases; junction bases outside the gene matches: 6. The CDR3 covers 16 residues. CDR1 and CDR2 from the germline V gene are SGHVS and FNYEAQ. The CDR3 loop is CASSLETSGARYEQYF. The DNA of the CDR3 is TGTGCCAGCAGCTTAGAGACTAGCGGGGCGAGGTACGAGCAGTACTTC.

CDR3 DNA sequence: TGTGCCAGCAGTGGGAGGGCAGACTATGGCTACACCTTC. It is translated as CASSGRADYGYTF. The chain is built from TRBV2 and TRBJ1-2, with D unclear. CDR1 SNHLY and CDR2 FYNNEI come from the germline V gene. This CDR3 is 13 amino acids long. V lost 4 bases and J lost 3, with 9 bases in between.

This clonotype has just a few counts. The chain couples TRBV27 to TRBJ2-4, with D possibly being TRBD1 (6 bases). Trimming took off 2 bases at V and 1 base at J, with 6 bases between the two ends. Germline-derived CDR1 and CDR2 are MNHEY and SMNVEV (reference sequence). The CDR3 runs to 14 residues. The CDR3 nucleotides are TGTGCCAGCAGTTTAACAGGGGCCAAAAACATTCAGTACTTC. Translating gives CASSLTGAKNIQYF.

The V call is TRBV7-2, the J call TRBJ2-1; no clear D. The end of the DNA is better explained by TRBJ2-7, so the J call may be wrong. Germline-derived CDR1 and CDR2 are SGHTA and FQGNSA. The CDR3 spans 15 residues. CDR3 DNA: TGTGCCAGCAGCTTGGACGACGGAAACTACAATGAGCAGTACTTC. This gives the protein CASSLDDGNYNEQYF.

The genes are TRBV7-9 and TRBJ2-3; unclear D gene. The germline V gene has CDR1 SEHNR and CDR2 FQNEAQ (reference sequence). Trimming took off 5 bases at V and 5 bases at J, with 14 bases between the two ends. This CDR3 is 14 amino acids long. The CDR3 nucleotides read TGTGCCAGCAGCCCACTTGGCATGAGAGATACGCAGTATTTT. It encodes CASSPLGMRDTQYF.